These 3 T cell receptor beta chains originate from one sample sequenced in a study of cytomegalovirus exposure and HLA in healthy donors. Data came from immunoSEQ multiplex PCR; TCRdb stores just in-frame clones and leaves some out. The data show about 240,000 clones, approximately 83% seen once. The sequencing input was PBMCs. The receptors originated from a woman aged 25-40 years in good health and CMV-seropositive.

The chain recombines TRBV5-1 with TRBJ2-7; D unresolved. CDR3 length: 13 residues. Trimming removed 4 bases from V and 7 bases from J, with 15 bases in between. Germline V lookup: CDR1 SGHRS, CDR2 YFSETQ. The CDR3 reads CASSPPDSSEQYF. CDR3 DNA sequence: TGCGCCAGCAGCCCTCCGGATTCTAGTGAGCAGTACTTC.

The J gene is TRBJ2-2, the V gene TRBV18, with no clear D. The germline V and J ends were trimmed by 0 bases and 3 bases, with 5 bases remaining between them. Germline V CDR1 and CDR2: KGHSH, LQKENI. The length of the CDR3 is 14 residues. The CDR3 DNA reads TGTGCCAGCTCACCACCCGCGGACACCGGGGAGCTGTTTTTT. Protein sequence: CASSPPADTGELFF.

The chain recombines TRBV5-1 with TRBJ2-5; tentatively, D is TRBD2 (6 bases). CDR3 length: 13 residues. Germline V CDR1 and CDR2: SGHRS, YFSETQ. V lost 2 bases and J lost 2, with 7 bases in between. CDR3 sequence: CASSFSGQETQYF. As DNA, the CDR3 is TGCGCCAGCAGCTTTAGCGGACAAGAGACCCAGTACTTC.